The clone carrying this TCR beta chain has a count of ten or more. This sample is drawn from a study of T cells in Graves' hyperthyroidism and ophthalmopathy. Overall study: It was at initial diagnosis, before any treatment, that peripheral blood was collected.

Researchers amplified the TCR beta CDR3 regions from RNA transcripts. In the first-round RT-PCR of the TCR CDR3, the HTBI primer set was used. Via MiXCR, TCRdb re-called the multiplex PCR reads, giving one row per CDR3 protein. The sample gives 300,000 to 350,000 distinct CDR3 sequences, about a sixth of which show up once; around 15% is in the top ten. V was clipped by 4 bases and J by 1 base; unmatched bases: 4. CDR3 length: 14 residues. The germline V gene has CDR1 SGHVS and CDR2 FQNEAQ. The sequence was obtained from a woman aged 40 to 50 with Graves' ophthalmopathy. This chain uses TRBV7-8 with TRBJ2-7; 7 positions agree with TRBD1. Source material: blood. The CDR3 DNA reads as TGTGCCAGCAGCTCAGAACAGGGGTCCTACGAGCAGTACTTC. As protein: CASSSEQGSYEQYF.